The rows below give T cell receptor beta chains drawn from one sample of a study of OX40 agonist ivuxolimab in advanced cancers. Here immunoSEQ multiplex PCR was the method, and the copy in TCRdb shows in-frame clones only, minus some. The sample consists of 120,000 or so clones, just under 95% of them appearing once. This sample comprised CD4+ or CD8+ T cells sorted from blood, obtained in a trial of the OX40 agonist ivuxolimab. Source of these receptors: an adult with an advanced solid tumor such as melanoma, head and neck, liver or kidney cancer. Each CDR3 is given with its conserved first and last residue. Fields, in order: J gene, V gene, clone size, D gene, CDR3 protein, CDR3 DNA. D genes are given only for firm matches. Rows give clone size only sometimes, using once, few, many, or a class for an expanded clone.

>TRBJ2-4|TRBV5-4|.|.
CASSDREGWSKNIQYF
TGTGCCAGCAGTGACAGGGAGGGGTGGTCCAAAAACATTCAGTACTTC
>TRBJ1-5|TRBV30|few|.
CAWSDRPLSSNQPQHF
TGTGCCTGGAGCGACCGACCCCTAAGTAGCAATCAGCCCCAGCATTTT
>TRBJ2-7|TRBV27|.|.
CASSRVADNRYEQYF
TGTGCCAGCAGCCGGGTAGCTGATAACCGTTACGAGCAGTACTTC
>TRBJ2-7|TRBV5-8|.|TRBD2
CASSLELAGYEQYF
TGTGCCAGCAGCTTGGAATTAGCGGGTTACGAGCAGTACTTC
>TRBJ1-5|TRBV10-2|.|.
CASRREQDSNQPQHF
TGCGCCAGTCGAAGGGAACAGGATAGCAATCAGCCCCAGCATTTT
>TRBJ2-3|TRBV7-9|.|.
CASSLAGGTTDTQYF
TGTGCCAGCAGCTTAGCCGGCGGGACCACAGATACGCAGTATTTT
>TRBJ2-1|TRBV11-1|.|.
CASSLGGRSSYNEQFF
TGTGCCAGCAGCTTGGGGGGCCGGAGCTCCTACAATGAGCAGTTCTTC
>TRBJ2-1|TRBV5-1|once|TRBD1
CASSASGTGANEQFF
TGCGCCAGCAGCGCCTCCGGGACAGGGGCCAATGAGCAGTTCTTC
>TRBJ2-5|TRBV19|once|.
CASSIGRGLATQYF
TGTGCCAGTAGTATAGGTCGGGGTTTAGCGACCCAGTACTTC
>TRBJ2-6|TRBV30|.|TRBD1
CAWSVSAGQGRTGANVLTF
TGTGCCTGGAGTGTAAGTGCGGGACAGGGAAGGACTGGGGCCAACGTCCTGACTTTC
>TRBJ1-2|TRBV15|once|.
CATSRESNYGYTF
TGTGCCACCAGCAGAGAATCTAACTATGGCTACACCTTC
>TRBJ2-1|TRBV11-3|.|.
CASSLGGSYNEQFF
TGTGCCAGCAGCTTGGGTGGGTCCTACAATGAGCAGTTCTTC
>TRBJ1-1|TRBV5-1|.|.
CASSYQESHTEAFF
TGCGCCAGCAGTTACCAGGAGTCGCACACTGAAGCTTTCTTT
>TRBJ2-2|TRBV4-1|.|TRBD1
CASSPAPDRGQGAGELFF
TGCGCCAGCAGCCCCGCCCCGGACAGGGGGCAGGGAGCCGGGGAGCTGTTTTTT
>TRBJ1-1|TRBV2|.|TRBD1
CASRGQGGGTEAFF
TGTGCCAGCAGGGGACAGGGTGGGGGGACTGAAGCTTTCTTT
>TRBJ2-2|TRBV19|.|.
CASRSTNTGELFF
TGTGCCAGTAGAAGTACGAACACCGGGGAGCTGTTTTTT
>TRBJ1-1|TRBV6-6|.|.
CASSKTRMNTEAFF
TGTGCCAGCAGCAAGACACGCATGAACACTGAAGCTTTCTTT
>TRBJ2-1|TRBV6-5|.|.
CASSFKAGAGVNEQFF
TGTGCCAGCAGTTTTAAGGCGGGAGCAGGGGTGAATGAGCAGTTCTTC
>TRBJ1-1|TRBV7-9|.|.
CASSPREGLGNTEAFF
TGTGCCAGCAGCCCCCGGGAAGGGTTGGGGAACACTGAAGCTTTCTTT
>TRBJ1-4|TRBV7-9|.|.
CASSRFSTLSREKLFF
TGTGCCAGCAGCCGCTTTTCAACCCTCTCGCGGGAAAAACTGTTTTTT
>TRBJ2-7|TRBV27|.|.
CARVPQGAGTHGARDEQYF
TGTGCCAGGGTCCCCCAAGGGGCCGGGACACACGGGGCTCGGGACGAGCAGTACTTC
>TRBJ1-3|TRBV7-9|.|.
CASSLAGGIGNTIYF
TGTGCCAGCAGCTTAGCCGGGGGCATTGGAAACACCATATATTTT
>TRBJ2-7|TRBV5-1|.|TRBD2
CASSLVSGTGSYEQYF
TGCGCCAGCAGCTTGGTTAGCGGGACGGGTTCCTACGAGCAGTACTTC
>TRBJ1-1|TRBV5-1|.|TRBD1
CASSTGTGGPMNTEAFF
TGCGCCAGCAGCACCGGGACAGGGGGCCCCATGAACACTGAAGCTTTCTTT
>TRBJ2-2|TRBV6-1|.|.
CVVQRNTGELFF
TGTGTAGTCCAGCGGAACACCGGGGAGCTGTTTTTT
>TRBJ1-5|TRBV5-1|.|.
CASSLVGDQPQHF
TGCGCCAGCAGCTTGGTCGGTGATCAGCCCCAGCATTTT
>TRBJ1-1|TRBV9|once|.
CASSVGQLATEAFF
TGTGCCAGCAGCGTAGGACAATTAGCCACTGAAGCTTTCTTT
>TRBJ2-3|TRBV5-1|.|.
CASSLGARRALSTDTQYF
TGCGCCAGCAGCTTGGGTGCGAGGCGGGCCCTTAGCACAGATACGCAGTATTTT
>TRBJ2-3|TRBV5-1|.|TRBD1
CASSPRQGRADTQYF
TGCGCCAGCAGCCCTCGACAGGGGAGAGCAGATACGCAGTATTTT
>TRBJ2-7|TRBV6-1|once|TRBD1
CASETGTESYEQYF
TGTGCCAGCGAAACCGGGACAGAATCCTACGAGCAGTACTTC
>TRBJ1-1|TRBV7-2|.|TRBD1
CASSLVGGVEAFF
TGCGCCAGCAGCTTAGTAGGGGGCGTTGAAGCTTTCTTT
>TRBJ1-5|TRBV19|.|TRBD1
CASAGTDTYSNQPQHF
TGTGCCAGTGCCGGGACAGACACTTATAGCAATCAGCCCCAGCATTTT
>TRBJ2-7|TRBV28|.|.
CASSEGVSSYEQYF
TGTGCCAGCAGTGAAGGGGTCTCAAGTTACGAGCAGTACTTC
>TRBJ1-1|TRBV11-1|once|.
CASSLGAGMNTEAFF
TGTGCCAGCAGCTTAGGGGCGGGGATGAACACTGAAGCTTTCTTT
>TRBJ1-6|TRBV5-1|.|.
CASSLGRGARSPLHF
TGCGCCAGCAGCTTGGGGCGCGGGGCACGCTCACCCCTCCACTTT
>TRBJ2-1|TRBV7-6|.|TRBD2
CASTQSSGLAVNEQFF
TGTGCCAGCACCCAGTCCAGCGGACTAGCGGTCAATGAGCAGTTCTTC
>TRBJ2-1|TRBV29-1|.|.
CSVGDSYNEQFF
TGCAGCGTTGGAGACAGCTACAATGAGCAGTTCTTC
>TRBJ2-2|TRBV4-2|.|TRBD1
CASSQVQGAVGELFF
TGTGCCAGCAGCCAAGTCCAGGGGGCGGTCGGGGAGCTGTTTTTT
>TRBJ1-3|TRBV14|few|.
CASSQVGNTIYF
TGTGCCAGCAGCCAAGTGGGAAACACCATATATTTT
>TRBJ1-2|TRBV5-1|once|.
CASSLSRAGGYTF
TGCGCCAGCAGCTTGAGCAGGGCGGGTGGCTACACCTTC
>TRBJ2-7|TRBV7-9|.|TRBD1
CASSSNRGPYEQYF
TGTGCCAGCAGCTCAAACAGGGGACCCTACGAGCAGTACTTC
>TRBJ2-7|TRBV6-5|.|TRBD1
CASSRDRGSYEQYF
TGTGCCAGCAGCCGGGACAGGGGTTCCTACGAGCAGTACTTC
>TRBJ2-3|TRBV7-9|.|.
CASSSQAIATDTQYF
TGTGCCAGCAGCTCTCAGGCTATCGCCACAGATACGCAGTATTTT
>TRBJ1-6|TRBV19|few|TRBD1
CASSTQAGGTSPLHF
TGTGCCAGTAGTACGCAAGCAGGGGGTACTTCACCCCTCCACTTT
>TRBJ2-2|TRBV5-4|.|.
CASSRRGPQRTGELFF
TGTGCCAGCAGCCGCAGGGGCCCACAGAGAACCGGGGAGCTGTTTTTT
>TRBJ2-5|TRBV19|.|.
CASSIAGTGAQYF
TGTGCCAGTAGTATAGCCGGGACGGGTGCCCAGTACTTC
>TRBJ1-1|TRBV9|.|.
CASSVGQGRVTEAFF
TGTGCCAGCAGCGTAGGTCAGGGGAGGGTCACTGAAGCTTTCTTT
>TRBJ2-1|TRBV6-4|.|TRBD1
CASSENPTGVYSNEQFF
TGTGCCAGCAGTGAAAACCCCACAGGGGTGTACTCCAATGAGCAGTTCTTC